The 14 T cell receptor beta chains reported below all come from one sample, sequenced in a study of human T cells and chemical hapten exposure. MiXCR, run by TCRdb on the RACE reads, gives a single entry per CDR3 protein. The sample comprises roughly 380,000 distinct CDR3 sequences, over 6% of which are singletons, and less than 6.5% rests with the top ten. The time point is: patch test 2, 6 weeks after DPC sensitization. Treatment noted: therapeutic diphenylcyclopropenone sensitization with weekly scalp DPC. Source: whole blood, taken in connection with sensitization to the hapten diphenylcyclopropenone (DPC). These receptors originate from a young woman with alopecia areata. Some clones in this sample may be carry-over from other donors' samples.

This clonotype was recorded many times. One junction end does not reproduce the germline sequence, and a read error may be involved. The gene calls are TRBV5-1 and TRBJ2-3; no reliable D call. Germline V gives CDR1 SGHRS, CDR2 YFSETQ. This CDR3 region has 12 residues. CDR3 sequence (DNA): TGTGCCAGCAGCTTAGAAACAGATACGCAGTATTTT. Its translation is CASSLETDTQYF.

This clonotype appeared a few times. The chain joins TRBV5-1 to TRBJ1-5; 8 bases match TRBD1. The J segment lost 3 bases and the V segment lost 1 base, leaving 12 bases of the junction unmatched. This CDR3 comprises 18 residues. The germline V gene has CDR1 SGHRS and CDR2 YFSETQ. The CDR3 bases are TGCGCCAGCAGCTTGTCGGCACGCCAGGGGGCCTTCAATCAGCCCCAGCATTTT. Its translation: CASSLSARQGAFNQPQHF.

This clonotype was recorded a few times. The chain has TRBV15 and TRBJ2-7, with 13 positions matching TRBD2. V was clipped by 1 base and J by 4 bases; unmatched bases: 1. The CDR3 runs 15 residues. Per germline, CDR1 LNHNV and CDR2 YYDKDF (reference sequence). The DNA of the CDR3 is TGTGCCACCAGCAGAGGACTAGCGGGGGGTTACGAGCAGTACTTC. Translated, it gives CATSRGLAGGYEQYF.

With respect to this clonotype: This clone may be a read error of a much larger clone one base away. This rearrangement joins TRBV6-2 or TRBV6-3 to TRBJ1-2; a possible D gene is TRBD1 (5 bases). The CDR3 loop spans 16 amino acids. Germline CDR1 is MNHEY and CDR2 is SVGEGT. For the CDR3, the DNA is TGTGCCGGCAGTTACGGGCCGGTTAGGGGTAACTATGGCTACACCTTC. Protein sequence: CAGSYGPVRGNYGYTF.

This sequence joins TRBV7-3 and TRBJ2-1; 13 bases agree with TRBD2. Trimming took 5 bases from V and 8 from J; bases not matched to a gene: 6. The CDR3 totals 15 residues. Germline V lookup: CDR1 SGHTA, CDR2 FQGTGA. CDR3: CASSPGLAGEDEQFF. DNA of the CDR3: TGTGCCAGCAGCCCAGGACTAGCGGGGGAAGATGAGCAGTTCTTC. Using reference TRBV7-3 and TRBJ2-1 for the parts outside the CDR3, the full variable domain is GAGVSQTPSNKVTEKGKYVELRCDPISGHTALYWYRQSLGQGPEFLIYFQGTGAADDSGLPNDRFFAVRPEGSVSTLKIQRTERGDSAVYLCASSPGLAGEDEQFFGPGTRLTVL.

The sample holds many counts of this clonotype. The rearrangement uses TRBV11-1 and TRBJ1-6, with D possibly being TRBD1 (5 bases). The V and J ends lost 5 bases and 13 bases respectively, with 12 bases between them. The CDR3 length is 12 residues. The germline gives CDR1 SGHAT, CDR2 FQDESV (reference sequence). The CDR3 DNA reads TGTGCCAGCAGCCCGGGGGTTTGGCCCCTCCACTTT. Encoded protein: CASSPGVWPLHF.

This clonotype was counted at least ten times. The V and J genes are TRBV18 and TRBJ1-4; D gene ambiguous. CDR1 is KGHSH and CDR2 is LQKENI in the germline V gene. The CDR3 totals 16 residues. With 5 bases removed from V and 5 bases from J, the gap between germline ends came to 18 bases. The CDR3 here is CASSSAAPALNEKLFF. In nucleotides, the CDR3 is TGTGCCAGCTCATCGGCAGCCCCTGCCCTCAATGAAAAACTGTTTTTT.

The V call is TRBV20-1, the J call TRBJ2-6, with 10 bases fitting TRBD1. Per germline, CDR1 DFQATT and CDR2 SNEGSKA (reference sequence). J gave up 0 bases and V 1 base, and 15 bases lay outside the gene matches. The CDR3 is made up of 21 amino acids. As DNA, the CDR3 is TGCAGTGCTAGAGGAAAGACTCAACCGGGACAGGGGAACTCTGGGGCCAACGTCCTGACTTTC. It yields the protein CSARGKTQPGQGNSGANVLTF.

This chain joins TRBV7-9 and TRBJ1-5; D is unresolved. The CDR3 covers 16 residues. CDR1 and CDR2 from the germline V gene are SEHNR and FQNEAQ (reference sequence). Trimming cost V 3 bases and J 2 bases, with 14 bases left between them. In DNA form, the CDR3 reads TGTGCCAGCAGCTTCGGCCCACCGGCGGGCAATCAGCCCCAGCATTTT. Its protein product is CASSFGPPAGNQPQHF.

This clonotype was seen a few times. The chain couples TRBV6-5 to TRBJ2-5, with 8 bases matching TRBD2. The germline CDR1 and CDR2 sequences are MNHEY and SVGAGI. The length of the CDR3 is 18 residues. V shed 0 bases, J shed 3 bases, and the junction held 12 bases outside the gene matches. The CDR3 bases are TGTGCCAGCAGTTACTCGAGGTACCGGGGGGGCTCGAAAGAGACCCAGTACTTC. Residues: CASSYSRYRGGSKETQYF.

There are a few counts of this clonotype. This chain uses TRBV12-5 with TRBJ2-7; 7 bases line up with TRBD1. V shed 0 bases and J 2 bases; nucleotides not matched to a gene: 4. This CDR3 is 15 amino acids long. CDR1 and CDR2 from the germline V gene are LGHNT and FRNRAP. As DNA, the CDR3 is TGTGCTAGTGGTTTGGTTCGGGACAGAGCCTACGAGCAGTACTTC. Its translation: CASGLVRDRAYEQYF.

This clonotype has at least ten counts. The chain employs TRBV4-3 and TRBJ1-2, with D hard to call. The CDR3 spans 15 residues. Germline V lookup: CDR1 LGHNA, CDR2 YSLEER. Trimming stripped 4 bases from V and 5 bases from J, with 17 bases between. CDR3 in amino acids: CASSPSQAELYGYTF. The CDR3 bases are TGCGCCAGCAGCCCTTCCCAGGCCGAGCTTTATGGCTACACCTTC.

Many counts were recorded for this clonotype. J is TRBJ1-6 and V is TRBV27, with 7 bases identical to TRBD1. V lost 7 bases to trimming and J lost 5 bases; unmatched junction nucleotides: 11. CDR3 length equals 16 residues. CDR1 and CDR2 from the germline V gene are MNHEY and SMNVEV (reference sequence). DNA of the CDR3: TGTGCCAGCACCACGGGGTACAGGGGAGATAATTCACCCCTCCACTTT. Residues: CASTTGYRGDNSPLHF.

The gene calls are TRBV2 and TRBJ2-5; D is possibly TRBD2 (5 bases). The CDR3 length is 16 residues. Germline values: CDR1 SNHLY, CDR2 FYNNEI. V was trimmed by 5 bases and J by 1 base, leaving 17 bases between them. DNA for the CDR3: TGTGCCAGCAGTTCCCTTCGGACTGGAGGCCAAGAGACCCAGTACTTC. Amino acid sequence: CASSSLRTGGQETQYF.